This T cell receptor beta chain was sequenced during a study of monozygotic twins with inflammatory bowel disease. The V gene's germline CDR1 is SGDLS and CDR2 YYNGEE. The CDR3 contains 18 residues. The template was total RNA from whole blood, with no T cell sorting. Study-wide results and limits: Repertoire similarity did not differ between concordant and discordant twins, possibly owing to limited power.

With respect to this clonotype: Its target is unknown.

Using the 5' RACE reads, TCRdb records one entry per CDR3 protein without DNA. The sample includes 80,000 or so distinct CDR3 sequences. Sequencing input: blood. V is TRBV9 and J is TRBJ1-1; without DNA, the TCRdb call of TRBD1 cannot be checked. This TCR came from a human donor with ulcerative colitis or Crohn's disease, or a healthy co-twin of an affected twin (not recorded which). CDR3 in amino acids: CASSPYPGTGGFGAEAFF.